One and the same sample provided the 25 T cell receptor beta chains below, sequenced in a study of CD8+ T cells in alopecia areata. Isolated RNA was reverse transcribed into cDNA used as the sequencing template. Method: immunoSEQ multiplex PCR; TCRdb's copy keeps in-frame clones and lacks some. The profile shows 150,000 to 200,000 clones, about three fifths of them singletons. The sequencing input was CD4+ T cells sorted from blood. These receptors were obtained from a human donor in good health.

J is TRBJ2-4 and V is TRBV4-1; D gene uncertain. Germline V gene sequence: CDR1 MGHRA, CDR2 YSYEKL. Deletions cut 0 bases from V and 0 bases from J, with 6 bases between. The length of the CDR3 is 15 residues. DNA for the CDR3: TGCGCCAGCAGCCAAGAAGAGACAGCCAAAAACATTCAGTACTTC. This codes for CASSQEETAKNIQYF.

This chain connects TRBV5-1 to TRBJ2-2, with D perhaps assigned TRBD1 or TRBD2 (5 bases each). The CDR3 consists of 14 residues. Trimming removed 0 bases from V and 6 bases from J, with 9 bases in between. Germline V gene lookup returns CDR1 SGHRS and CDR2 YFSETQ. CDR3 residues: CASSLASGPGELFF. DNA of the CDR3: TGCGCCAGCAGCTTGGCGTCGGGGCCCGGGGAGCTGTTTTTT.

This clone was observed a handful of times. The CDR3 sequence: CASSPGTSGYEQYF. CDR3 in DNA: TGCGCCAGCAGCCCCGGGACTAGCGGCTACGAGCAGTACTTC. The V call is TRBV5-1, the J call TRBJ2-7, with TRBD2 matching over 11 bases. From germline, CDR1 is SGHRS and CDR2 YFSETQ. V lost 4 bases and J lost 3; bases outside the gene matches: 3. The CDR3 spans 14 residues.

V is TRBV6-1 and J is TRBJ1-5; TRBD1 matches 11 bases. With 4 bases clipped from V and 2 bases from J, the junction kept 13 bases outside the gene matches. The germline gives CDR1 MNHNS, CDR2 SASEGT. The CDR3 runs to 19 residues. CDR3 DNA: TGTGCCAGCAGTGCTCAACGCGGGACAGGGGGTCGCGGCAATCAGCCCCAGCATTTT. Translation: CASSAQRGTGGRGNQPQHF.

The genes are TRBV29-1 and TRBJ2-5; no clear D. Germline CDR1 reads SQVTM; CDR2 reads ANQGSEA. The CDR3 runs 13 residues. The ends were cut back, 4 bases at V and 5 bases at J, with 14 bases in the middle. CDR3: CSVGPQVGETQYF. The CDR3 coding sequence is TGCAGCGTTGGGCCCCAGGTGGGGGAGACCCAGTACTTC. Combining the CDR3 with reference TRBV29-1 and TRBJ2-5 gives the whole variable domain SAVISQKPSRDICQRGTSLTIQCQVDSQVTMMFWYRQQPGQSLTLIATANQGSEATYESGFVIDKFPISRPNLTFSTLTVSNMSPEDSSIYLCSVGPQVGETQYFGPGTRLLVL.

The chain is built from TRBV6-1 and TRBJ1-5; D unclear. The V gene lost 10 bases and the J gene lost 2 bases, with 15 bases spanning the gap. The CDR3 covers 14 residues. The germline gives CDR1 MNHNS, CDR2 SASEGT. The CDR3 loop is CANRPPAGNQPQHF. CDR3 nucleotides: TGTGCCAATCGACCTCCGGCGGGCAATCAGCCCCAGCATTTT.

V and J are TRBV29-1 and TRBJ2-1; no firm D call. Germline V gives CDR1 SQVTM, CDR2 ANQGSEA. Trimming stripped 3 bases from V and 9 bases from J, with 6 bases between. This CDR3 is built from 10 residues. The CDR3 reads CSVDDGEQFF. CDR3 in DNA: TGCAGCGTTGATGACGGTGAGCAGTTCTTC.

V is TRBV5-1 and J is TRBJ1-1; D not certain. Germline V CDR1 and CDR2: SGHRS, YFSETQ. The CDR3 spans 13 residues. Trimming pared 4 bases from V and 1 base from J, leaving 8 bases between. The CDR3 is CASSDGPNTEAFF. CDR3 nucleotides: TGCGCCAGCAGCGACGGACCGAACACTGAAGCTTTCTTT.

The sample holds a few counts of this clone. An end of the junction does not agree with germline; a read error may underlie this. The CDR3 coding sequence is TGTGCCAGCTTACCATCGGAGACTAGCTCCTACAATGAGCAGTTCTTC. Its protein product is CASLPSETSSYNEQFF. The chain recombines TRBV18 with TRBJ2-1; weak D call: TRBD2 (6 bases). The CDR3 extends over 16 amino acids. The germline V gene encodes CDR1 KGHSH and CDR2 LQKENI.

The chain links TRBV10-2 to TRBJ2-1; D might be TRBD1 (6 bases). The CDR3 is made up of 14 amino acids. V was shortened by 4 bases and J by 5 bases, with 12 bases between the two germline ends. The germline gives CDR1 WSHSY, CDR2 SAAADI. In DNA form, the CDR3 reads TGCGCCAGCAGTGGGACCACAGGGAACAATGAGCAGTTCTTC. Its protein product is CASSGTTGNNEQFF.

V usage is TRBV30 and J usage is TRBJ1-1; no clear D gene. CDR1 and CDR2 (germline): GTSNPN, SVGIG (reference sequence). V lost 4 bases and J 3 bases, leaving 27 bases between the germline ends. This CDR3 region has 18 residues. CDR3 nucleotides: TGTGCCTGGACGGTGATGAAACCCGAGGACTGGGCGGACACTGAAGCTTTCTTT. Protein product: CAWTVMKPEDWADTEAFF. The full variable domain, rest sourced from reference TRBV30 and TRBJ1-1, is SQTIHQWPATLVQPVGSPLSLECTVEGTSNPNLYWYRQAAGRGLQLLFYSVGIGQISSEVPQNLSASRPQDRQFILSSKKLLLSDSGFYLCAWTVMKPEDWADTEAFFGQGTRLTVV.

In its sample, this clone was seen a few times. This sequence joins TRBV19 and TRBJ2-7; TRBD2 matches at 10 bases. Per germline, CDR1 LNHDA and CDR2 SQIVND (reference sequence). The CDR3 is 15 amino acids. V lost 3 bases to trimming and J lost 5 bases; unmatched junction nucleotides: 7. CDR3 sequence reads: CASSIQAGGRHEQYF. In DNA, the CDR3 is TGTGCCAGTAGTATCCAAGCGGGAGGGCGTCACGAGCAGTACTTC.

A few counts support this clone. V usage is TRBV19 and J usage is TRBJ1-1; D gene uncertain. This CDR3 spans 13 amino acids. Germline V gene lookup returns CDR1 LNHDA and CDR2 SQIVND (reference sequence). Trimming removed 4 bases from V and 0 bases from J, with 6 bases in between. The CDR3 spells CASSKWVNTEAFF. The CDR3 nucleotides read TGTGCCAGTAGTAAGTGGGTGAACACTGAAGCTTTCTTT.

The CDR3 sequence: CASSEEFGEQFF. The CDR3 coding sequence is TGTGCCAGCAGCGAGGAGTTCGGTGAGCAGTTCTTC. J is TRBJ2-1 and V is TRBV7-9; D uncertain. The CDR3 has 12 residues. The V and J ends lost 5 bases and 9 bases respectively, with 11 bases between them. In germline, CDR1 is SEHNR, CDR2 FQNEAQ (reference sequence).

This chain uses TRBV15 with TRBJ2-5; 10 bases match TRBD2. This CDR3 comprises 14 residues. CDR1 and CDR2 from the germline V gene are LNHNV and YYDKDF (reference sequence). V lost 2 bases, J lost 5 bases, and 2 bases stayed unmatched. CDR3 amino acids: CATSRLAGAETQYF. The DNA for the CDR3 is TGTGCCACCAGCAGACTAGCGGGAGCGGAGACCCAGTACTTC.

The chain uses TRBV15 and TRBJ2-3; 10 bases fit TRBD1. Germline V gene sequence: CDR1 LNHNV, CDR2 YYDKDF (reference sequence). CDR3 size: 15 residues. Trimming took 5 bases from V and 4 from J; bases not matched to a gene: 6. This CDR3 is CATSGGQGDADTQYF. The CDR3 DNA sequence: TGTGCCACCAGCGGTGGACAGGGGGACGCAGATACGCAGTATTTT.

This clone was observed a single time. The chain recombines TRBV29-1 with TRBJ1-2, with a tentative D call TRBD1 (6 bases). The CDR3 has 13 amino acids. Germline values: CDR1 SQVTM, CDR2 ANQGSEA. V was trimmed by 8 bases and J by 4 bases, leaving 17 bases between them. The CDR3 loop reads CSFRQAQGYGYTF. DNA of the CDR3: TGCAGCTTCCGACAGGCCCAGGGCTATGGCTACACCTTC.

This rearrangement joins TRBV2 to TRBJ2-7, with unresolved D. CDR1 and CDR2 from the germline V gene are SNHLY and FYNNEI. The V end was cut by 5 bases, the J end by 3 bases, with 8 bases between. This CDR3 spans 12 amino acids. The CDR3 reads CASSTEHYEQYF. The CDR3 nucleotides read TGTGCCAGCAGTACGGAACACTACGAGCAGTACTTC. The variable domain in full, completed from reference TRBV2 and TRBJ2-7, reads EPEVTQTPSHQVTQMGQEVILRCVPISNHLYFYWYRQILGQKVEFLVSFYNNEISEKSEIFDDQFSVERPDGSNFTLKIRSTKLEDSAMYFCASSTEHYEQYFGPGTRLTVT.

This clone showed up just once. V and J are TRBV29-1 and TRBJ2-3; D gene uncertain. Trimming shortened V by 4 bases and J by 2 bases, and 10 bases separated the two germline ends. The germline CDR1 and CDR2 sequences are SQVTM and ANQGSEA. This CDR3 is 13 amino acids long. The CDR3 here is CSVVYVFTDTQYF. The CDR3 nucleotides read TGCAGCGTTGTCTACGTCTTCACAGATACGCAGTATTTT.

The chain has TRBV5-1 and TRBJ2-7; D possibly corresponds to TRBD1 (6 bases). The CDR3 length is 15 residues. Trimming left V 4 bases short and J 3 bases short, with 17 bases between. Germline-derived CDR1 and CDR2 are SGHRS and YFSETQ. The CDR3 protein is CASSQIGQNLYEQYF. CDR3 bases: TGCGCCAGCAGCCAAATAGGACAGAACCTCTACGAGCAGTACTTC.

This chain uses TRBV27 with TRBJ1-2; D might be TRBD1 (6 bases). The CDR3 sequence is 18 residues long. V lost 0 bases and J lost 0, with 17 bases in between. Germline V CDR1 and CDR2: MNHEY, SMNVEV (reference sequence). The CDR3 sequence: CASSLSSLGQTANYGYTF. The CDR3 DNA sequence: TGTGCCAGCAGTTTATCCAGCCTAGGACAGACTGCTAACTATGGCTACACCTTC.

The chain has TRBV5-1 and TRBJ2-1; D remains unclear. The V gene's germline CDR1 is SGHRS and CDR2 YFSETQ. This CDR3 is 14 amino acids long. Between the trimmed V and J ends, which lost 0 bases and 5 bases, there was a span of 9 bases. The CDR3 DNA sequence: TGCGCCAGCAGCTTGGGCGCGGTACACAATGAGCAGTTCTTC. This sequence encodes CASSLGAVHNEQFF.

The rearrangement joins TRBV28 to TRBJ2-6; TRBD2 might be the D (5 bases). V was trimmed by 8 bases and J by 2 bases, leaving 16 bases between them. The V gene's germline CDR1 is MDHEN and CDR2 SYDVKM. The CDR3 has 16 amino acids. CDR3 nucleotides: TGTGCCAGCCGGGCGCGGGCAGAGGCTGGGGCCAACGTCCTGACTTTC. Its translation: CASRARAEAGANVLTF.

In its sample, this clone was seen a few times. This chain joins TRBV29-1 and TRBJ2-3, with TRBD2 matching over 14 bases. V gave up 4 bases and J gave up 3 bases; unmatched junction bases: 3. Germline V CDR1 and CDR2: SQVTM, ANQGSEA. The CDR3 extends over 15 amino acids. Written as DNA, the CDR3 is TGCAGCGTTGTGGGGACTAGCGGGAGAACAGATACGCAGTATTTT. It encodes CSVVGTSGRTDTQYF.

The chain has TRBV2 and TRBJ2-7; D not resolved. V lost 4 bases and J 0 bases, leaving 10 bases between the germline ends. Germline V gene data show CDR1 as SNHLY and CDR2 as FYNNEI. The CDR3 contains 14 residues. In nucleotides, the CDR3 is TGTGCCAGCAGTGTGCCCCCCGGCTCCTACGAGCAGTACTTC. Protein: CASSVPPGSYEQYF.